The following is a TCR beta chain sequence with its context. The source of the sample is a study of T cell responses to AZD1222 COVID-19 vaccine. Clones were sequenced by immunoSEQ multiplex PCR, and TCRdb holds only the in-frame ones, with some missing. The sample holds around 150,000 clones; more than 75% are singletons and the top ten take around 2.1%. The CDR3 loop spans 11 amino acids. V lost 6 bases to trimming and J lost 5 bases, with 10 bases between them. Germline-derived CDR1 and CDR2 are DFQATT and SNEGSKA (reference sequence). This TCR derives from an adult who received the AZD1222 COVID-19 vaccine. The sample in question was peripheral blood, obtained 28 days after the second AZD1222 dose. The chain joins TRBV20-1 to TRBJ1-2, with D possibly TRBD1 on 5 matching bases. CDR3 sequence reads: CSANQGYGYTF. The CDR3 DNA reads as TGCAGTGCCAATCAGGGTTATGGCTACACCTTC.